This T cell receptor beta chain was documented in a study of T cell repertoires in aging, cancer and after chemotherapy. Study in general: Glioblastoma patients receiving temozolomide-based therapy gave paired samples before and after chemotherapy. Overall study findings and caveats: Compared with age-matched healthy donors, untreated hematological or solid cancer patients showed higher blood TCR clonality. No conclusions about immunological memory after chemotherapy can be drawn from the repertoire data.

Multiplex touch-down PCR with TRB-A/B primers amplified rearranged V-D-J TRB sequences. Using its own MiXCR run on the multiplex PCR reads, TCRdb lists one record per CDR3 protein. The sample yields roughly 8,500 distinct CDR3 sequences, around 59% seen once. TCR beta rearrangements were amplified from peripheral blood genomic DNA. This clonotype was recorded only once. Its matching antigen is unknown. Germline lookup yields CDR1 SGHTA and CDR2 FQGNSA. The V end was cut by 1 base, the J end by 9 bases, with 7 bases between. The CDR3 extends over 12 amino acids. This receptor was taken from a human donor with a solid tumor. The gene calls are TRBV7-2 and TRBJ2-1; the D call may be TRBD1 or TRBD2 (6 bases each). Sequenced sample: blood. CDR3 nucleotides: TGTGCCAGCAGCTTAGAGGGGGGTGAGCAGTTCTTC. It is translated as CASSLEGGEQFF. The variable domain in full, completed from reference TRBV7-2 and TRBJ2-1, reads GAGVSQSPSNKVTEKGKDVELRCDPISGHTALYWYRQSLGQGLEFLIYFQGNSAPDKSGLPSDRFSAERTGGSVSTLTIQRTQQEDSAVYLCASSLEGGEQFFGPGTRLTVL.